This TCR beta chain was sequenced for a study of human T cells and chemical hapten exposure. Study background: Per-sample TCR yield variability stemmed mainly from small pooled library volume differences.

Stated time point: patch test 2, 6 weeks after DPC sensitization. Described treatment: therapeutic diphenylcyclopropenone sensitization with weekly scalp DPC. One entry per CDR3 protein results from TCRdb running MiXCR on the RACE reads. The table includes about 140,000 distinct CDR3 sequences, about 11% detected once. This clonotype was counted at least ten times. CDR1 and CDR2 (germline): MNHNS, SASEGT. This CDR3 region has 12 residues. The V and J ends lost 3 bases and 7 bases respectively, with 9 bases between them. The clonotype was recovered from a woman aged 50 to 60 with alopecia areata. Some clones in this sample may be carry-over from other donors' samples. V is TRBV6-1 and J is TRBJ1-1; D unclear. The sample here was whole blood, taken in connection with sensitization to the hapten diphenylcyclopropenone (DPC). Written as DNA, the CDR3 is TGTGCCAGCAGTGACGGCAACGTTGAAGCTTTCTTT. Its translation: CASSDGNVEAFF.